These 23 T cell receptor beta chains originate from one sample sequenced in a study of siplizumab effects on memory and regulatory T cells. The assay was immunoSEQ multiplex PCR, and TCRdb's table has in-frame clones only and misses some. The table shows fewer than 65,000 clones, with over 90% occurring only once. The sequenced sample consisted of CD8+ T cells sorted from blood. The receptors were gathered from a human donor in good health.

The rearrangement joins TRBV5-8 to TRBJ1-2; D is ambiguous. The CDR3 runs to 14 residues. Trimming pared 1 base from V and 6 bases from J, leaving 13 bases between. CDR1 SGHTS and CDR2 YDEGEE come from the germline V gene. The CDR3 nucleotides are TGTGCCAGCAGCTTGATGGGAACCCTCCATGGCTACACCTTC. As protein: CASSLMGTLHGYTF.

V usage is TRBV7-3 and J usage is TRBJ2-1; 7 bases are shared with TRBD2. Germline V gene lookup returns CDR1 SGHTA and CDR2 FQGTGA. The CDR3 loop spans 17 amino acids. V shed 1 base and J 7 bases; nucleotides not matched to a gene: 13. The CDR3 region has the DNA TGTGCCAGCAGCTTAAGAGGGGCTAGCGGCGAGGGGAATGAGCAGTTCTTC. It encodes CASSLRGASGEGNEQFF.

The chain recombines TRBV5-4 with TRBJ1-1, with D uncertain. This CDR3 contains 14 residues. Trimming removed 0 bases from V and 1 base from J, with 7 bases in between. CDR1 is SGHNT, CDR2 YYREEE, per germline (reference sequence). The CDR3 loop reads CASSLDIQNTEAFF. In DNA, the CDR3 is TGTGCCAGCAGCTTGGACATACAGAACACTGAAGCTTTCTTT.

V is TRBV11-3 and J is TRBJ2-5; D may be TRBD2 (7 bases). This CDR3 region has 16 residues. Trimming took off 5 bases at V and 4 bases at J, with 20 bases between the two ends. Germline V lookup: CDR1 SGHNT, CDR2 YENEEA. Here the CDR3 reads CASSTGGREVAETQYF. DNA for the CDR3: TGTGCCAGCAGCACGGGGGGCAGGGAGGTCGCAGAGACCCAGTACTTC.

This chain uses TRBV5-1 with TRBJ2-7, with 7 bases lining up with TRBD1. CDR3 length: 17 amino acids. Germline V CDR1 and CDR2: SGHRS, YFSETQ. The junction had 16 bases not matched to a gene; V was cut back by 3 bases and J by 4 bases. CDR3 bases: TGCGCCAGCAGCTCTTACTTCCCCACAGGGGAGCGTTACGAGCAGTACTTC. It is translated as CASSSYFPTGERYEQYF.

The chain uses TRBV5-4 and TRBJ2-7; TRBD1 is a possible D gene (6 bases). V shed 3 bases and J shed 4 bases, with 8 bases lying between them. Germline V lookup: CDR1 SGHNT, CDR2 YYREEE (reference sequence). The CDR3 consists of 12 residues. The CDR3 loop reads CASSSTGYEQYF. CDR3 coding DNA: TGTGCCAGCAGCTCCACAGGGTACGAGCAGTACTTC.

The gene calls are TRBV25-1 and TRBJ2-2, with no clear D. With 3 bases removed from V and 1 base from J, the gap between germline ends came to 6 bases. The CDR3 is made up of 14 amino acids. The germline V gene has CDR1 MGHDK and CDR2 SYGVNS. CDR3 DNA: TGTGCCAGCAGTGAGTCCCTGAACACCGGGGAGCTGTTTTTT. The encoded protein is CASSESLNTGELFF.

In DNA form, the CDR3 reads TGTGCCAGCAGCTTAGCAGGCGGGGAGCAGTACTTC. This translates into CASSLAGGEQYF. The chain uses TRBV7-9 and TRBJ2-7; D is possibly TRBD2 (5 bases). This CDR3 is built from 12 residues. Germline-derived CDR1 and CDR2 are SEHNR and FQNEAQ (reference sequence). V was clipped by 0 bases and J by 7 bases, with 7 bases between them.

The CDR3 is CASRSGTASNQPQHF. In DNA, the CDR3 is TGTGCCAGCAGGTCCGGGACAGCCAGCAATCAGCCCCAGCATTTT. V and J are TRBV27 and TRBJ1-5; TRBD1 aligns across 7 bases. Losses at the gene ends were 6 bases for V and 1 base for J; bases not matched to a gene: 6. The V gene's germline CDR1 is MNHEY and CDR2 SMNVEV (reference sequence). This CDR3 region has 15 residues.

This chain uses TRBV9 with TRBJ2-2; 9 positions agree with TRBD2. Looked up from germline, CDR1 is SGDLS and CDR2 is YYNGEE. The CDR3 consists of 15 residues. V shed 3 bases and J 9 bases; nucleotides not matched to a gene: 9. CDR3 residues: CASSGLGSGGRELFF. The CDR3, as DNA: TGTGCCAGCAGCGGACTAGGGAGCGGGGGGCGGGAGCTGTTTTTT.

V and J are TRBV9 and TRBJ2-1; 13 bases match TRBD2. The germline CDR1 and CDR2 sequences are SGDLS and YYNGEE. The CDR3 runs to 18 residues. With V trimmed by 4 bases and J by 6 bases, 13 bases remained unmatched. The CDR3 protein is CASSPFLPTSGRRNEQFF. The CDR3, as DNA: TGTGCCAGCAGCCCTTTCCTTCCGACTAGCGGGAGGCGCAATGAGCAGTTCTTC.

The chain is built from TRBV5-4 and TRBJ2-7; D might be TRBD2 (6 bases). The germline V and J ends were trimmed by 1 base and 0 bases, with 11 bases remaining between them. The germline V gene encodes CDR1 SGHNT and CDR2 YYREEE (reference sequence). CDR3 length: 15 residues. DNA of the CDR3: TGTGCCAGCAGCTTGTATGGGGGGAACTCCTACGAGCAGTACTTC. Protein: CASSLYGGNSYEQYF.

V and J are TRBV9 and TRBJ2-7, with TRBD1 matching over 9 bases. CDR3 size: 16 residues. Germline values: CDR1 SGDLS, CDR2 YYNGEE. The trim removed 4 bases at V and 1 base at J, leaving 9 bases unmatched. Here the CDR3 reads CASSSSSGTGSYEQYF. CDR3 DNA sequence: TGTGCCAGCAGCTCTAGCTCCGGGACAGGGTCCTACGAGCAGTACTTC.

This chain uses TRBV9 with TRBJ2-1, with no clear D. V was shortened by 0 bases and J by 7 bases, with 5 bases between the two germline ends. The germline V gene has CDR1 SGDLS and CDR2 YYNGEE. The CDR3 is 12 residues long. This CDR3 reads CASSVDLNEQFF. The CDR3 DNA sequence: TGTGCCAGCAGCGTAGACTTGAATGAGCAGTTCTTC.

The rearrangement joins TRBV13 to TRBJ1-5; D ambiguous. The length of the CDR3 is 13 residues. CDR1 is PRHDT, CDR2 FYEKMQ, per germline (reference sequence). Trimming shortened V by 5 bases and J by 6 bases, and 11 bases separated the two germline ends. CDR3 sequence (DNA): TGTGCCAGCAGCCCCCATGGGCGTCAGCCCCAGCATTTT. Amino acids: CASSPHGRQPQHF.

By its share, this clone is medium-sized. This chain links TRBV28 with TRBJ2-1; the D is unclear. Germline V CDR1 and CDR2: MDHEN, SYDVKM. V lost 8 bases to trimming and J lost 4 bases, with 15 bases between them. This CDR3 region has 14 residues. Here the CDR3 DNA reads TGTGCCAGCGAGGAAGTTAAGACATACAATGAGCAGTTCTTC. Translating it yields CASEEVKTYNEQFF.

The chain recombines TRBV5-4 with TRBJ2-5; D is possibly TRBD1 (5 bases). The germline V and J ends were trimmed by 0 bases and 0 bases, with 15 bases remaining between them. The CDR3 is 17 amino acids. Germline V gene lookup returns CDR1 SGHNT and CDR2 YYREEE (reference sequence). The CDR3 DNA sequence: TGTGCCAGCAGCTTGGCCAAAGGGGCCTGGTACCAAGAGACCCAGTACTTC. It is translated as CASSLAKGAWYQETQYF.

The J gene is TRBJ1-1, the V gene TRBV27; weak D call: TRBD1 (5 bases). V was trimmed by 6 bases and J by 5 bases, leaving 13 bases between them. Germline CDR1 is MNHEY and CDR2 is SMNVEV (reference sequence). This CDR3 is 13 amino acids long. The CDR3 spells CASRAGVGTEAFF. CDR3 in DNA: TGTGCCAGCAGGGCGGGGGTAGGGACTGAAGCTTTCTTT.

The rearrangement joins TRBV9 to TRBJ2-7; D is possibly TRBD1 (5 bases). Germline V CDR1 and CDR2: SGDLS, YYNGEE. The CDR3 runs to 13 residues. Between the trimmed V and J ends, which lost 4 bases and 3 bases, there was a span of 11 bases. The DNA for the CDR3 is TGTGCCAGCAGCCCAGACAGTCTCTACGAGCAGTACTTC. Protein sequence: CASSPDSLYEQYF. Full variable domain (rest looked up from reference TRBV9 and TRBJ2-7): DSGVTQTPKHLITATGQRVTLRCSPRSGDLSVYWYQQSLDQGLQFLIQYYNGEERAKGNILERFSAQQFPDLHSELNLSSLELGDSALYFCASSPDSLYEQYFGPGTRLTVT.

The chain carries TRBV28 and TRBJ2-7; 15 nucleotides line up with TRBD2. This CDR3 has 19 amino acids. With 6 bases clipped from V and 1 base from J, the junction kept 13 bases outside the gene matches. The V gene's germline CDR1 is MDHEN and CDR2 SYDVKM. The CDR3 is CASSPWTSGRVGTSYEQYF. CDR3 sequence (DNA): TGTGCCAGCAGCCCCTGGACTAGCGGGAGGGTCGGGACGTCCTACGAGCAGTACTTC.

The rearrangement links TRBV4-1 to TRBJ1-1; maybe TRBD1 (5 bases). The CDR3 runs to 13 residues. Trimming took 7 bases from V and 1 from J, leaving 10 bases between them. Germline V gives CDR1 MGHRA, CDR2 YSYEKL. The CDR3: CASNQGGNTEAFF. Written as DNA, the CDR3 is TGCGCCAGCAACCAGGGTGGGAACACTGAAGCTTTCTTT.

The chain carries TRBV7-8 and TRBJ2-1; 7 nucleotides line up with TRBD2. CDR1 is SGHVS and CDR2 is FQNEAQ in the germline V gene. With 1 base clipped from V and 0 bases from J, the junction kept 6 bases outside the gene matches. The CDR3 extends over 17 amino acids. DNA for the CDR3: TGTGCCAGCAGCTTAGGGGCAGCGGGAAACTCCTACAATGAGCAGTTCTTC. It yields the protein CASSLGAAGNSYNEQFF.

V usage is TRBV14 and J usage is TRBJ2-3; 7 positions agree with TRBD2. The V gene's germline CDR1 is SGHDN and CDR2 FVKESK. This CDR3 is 16 amino acids long. V trimming: 0 bases; J trimming: 2 bases; junction bases outside the gene matches: 5. CDR3 sequence reads: CASSQESSGYTDTQYF. The CDR3 coding sequence is TGTGCCAGCAGCCAAGAAAGTAGCGGGTACACAGATACGCAGTATTTT.